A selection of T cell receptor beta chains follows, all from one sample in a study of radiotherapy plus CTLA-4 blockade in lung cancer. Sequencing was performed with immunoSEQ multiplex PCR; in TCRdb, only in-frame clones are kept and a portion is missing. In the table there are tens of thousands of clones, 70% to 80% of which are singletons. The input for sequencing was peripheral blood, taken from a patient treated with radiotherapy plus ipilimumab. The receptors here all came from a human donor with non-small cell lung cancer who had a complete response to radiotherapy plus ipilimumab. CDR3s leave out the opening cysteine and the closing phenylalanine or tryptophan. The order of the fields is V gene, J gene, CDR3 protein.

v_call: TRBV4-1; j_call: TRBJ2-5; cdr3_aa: ASSQDRLAGGQETQY
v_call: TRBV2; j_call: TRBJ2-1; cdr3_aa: ASRKLAGGLDEQF
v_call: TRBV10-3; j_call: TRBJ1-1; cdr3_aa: AIRATGGQAF
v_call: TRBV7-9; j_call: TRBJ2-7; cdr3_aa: ASRPSAGTEQY
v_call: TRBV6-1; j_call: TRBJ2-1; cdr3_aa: ASSLDRQGVNEQF
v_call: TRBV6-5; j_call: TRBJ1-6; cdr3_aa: ASRLGGSPLH
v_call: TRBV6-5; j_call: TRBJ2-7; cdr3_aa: ASSLSPGSRYEQY
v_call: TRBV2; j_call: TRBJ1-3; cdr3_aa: ASSQYGNTIY
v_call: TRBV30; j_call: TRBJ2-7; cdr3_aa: AWSVGASALVEQY
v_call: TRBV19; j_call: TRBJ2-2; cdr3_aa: ASRKWEGETGELF
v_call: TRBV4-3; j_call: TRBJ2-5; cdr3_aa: ASSQDYSGGTQETQY
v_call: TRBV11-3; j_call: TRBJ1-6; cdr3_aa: ASSLGTGRNSPLH
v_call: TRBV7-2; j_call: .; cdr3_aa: ASSPKQVYEQY
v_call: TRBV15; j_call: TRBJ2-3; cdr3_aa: ATSRDRLAGGYTDTQY
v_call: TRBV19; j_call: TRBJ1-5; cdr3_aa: ASSILPGQPQH
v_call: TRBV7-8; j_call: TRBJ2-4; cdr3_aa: ASSLADRAEFNTAKNIQY
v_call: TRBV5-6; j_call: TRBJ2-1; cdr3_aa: ASSLYNEQF
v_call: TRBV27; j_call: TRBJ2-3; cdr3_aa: ASSPANFLGTSASSTDTQY
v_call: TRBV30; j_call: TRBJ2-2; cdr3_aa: AWKMRTSGSPGELF
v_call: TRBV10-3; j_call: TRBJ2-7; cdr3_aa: AISGPGQGLNEQY
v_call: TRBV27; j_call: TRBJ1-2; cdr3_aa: ASRGVTGSRAGHYGYT
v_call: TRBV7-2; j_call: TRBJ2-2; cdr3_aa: ASSLRRDRNTGELF
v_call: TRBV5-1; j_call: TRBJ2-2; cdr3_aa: ASSLTSGVTGELF
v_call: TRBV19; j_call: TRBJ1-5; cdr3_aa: ASSEIRQGANQPQH
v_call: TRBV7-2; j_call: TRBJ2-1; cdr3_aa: ASSPRGPGQQNNEQF
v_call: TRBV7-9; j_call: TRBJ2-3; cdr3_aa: ASSPNKLAVTDTQY
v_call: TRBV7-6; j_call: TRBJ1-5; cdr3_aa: ASSLSGGNQPQH
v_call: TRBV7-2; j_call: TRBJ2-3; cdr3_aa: ASSSFSRSGRGGSQY
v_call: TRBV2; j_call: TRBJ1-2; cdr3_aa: ASRNRGLGVYT
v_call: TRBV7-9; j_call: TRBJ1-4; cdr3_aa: ASSQGTNEKLF
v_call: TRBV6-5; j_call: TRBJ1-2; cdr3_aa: ASSYGKGGLYGYT
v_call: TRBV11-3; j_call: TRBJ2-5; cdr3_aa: ASSSRDTSAVTQY
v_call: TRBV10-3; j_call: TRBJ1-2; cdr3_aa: AAHTGGGSGYT
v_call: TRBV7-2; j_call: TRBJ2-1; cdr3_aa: ASSLEGTSGRFNNEQF
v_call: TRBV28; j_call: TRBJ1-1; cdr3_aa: ASSWYLGATSEKTEAF
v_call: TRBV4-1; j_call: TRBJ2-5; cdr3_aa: ASSQGTSGRETQY
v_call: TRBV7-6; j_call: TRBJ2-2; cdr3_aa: ASSLGLAGLRGELF